These T cell receptor beta chains were read from a single sample in a study of cytomegalovirus exposure and HLA in healthy donors. The repertoire was sequenced with immunoSEQ multiplex PCR; TCRdb's copy has only in-frame clones and lacks some. The profile shows some 84,000 clones, 63% of them singletons. The specimen was PBMCs. The receptors were sampled from a middle-aged woman in good health and CMV-seropositive. Each CDR3 is given with its conserved first and last residue. A D gene is named only where the DNA matches it firmly. Rows may omit the clone size; those that give it use once, few, many or a size class.

>TRBJ2-3|-|-|TRBV7-2
TGTGCCAGCAGCTGGAGACAGTTAGATACGCAGTATTTT
CASSWRQLDTQYF
>TRBJ2-7|TRBD1|few|TRBV23-1
TGCGCCAGCAGCTGGGACAGGAGGTACGAGCAGTACTTC
CASSWDRRYEQYF
>TRBJ2-1|-|-|TRBV9
TGTGCCAGCAGCGGGGACTCTTACAATGAGCAGTTCTTC
CASSGDSYNEQFF
>TRBJ2-2|TRBD2|-|TRBV30
TGTGCCTGGACGGGACTAAACACCGGGGAGCTGTTTTTT
CAWTGLNTGELFF
>TRBJ2-7|TRBD2|-|TRBV7-2
TGTGCCAGCAGCTCATCCGGGACTAGGTCCTACGAGCAGTACTTC
CASSSSGTRSYEQYF
>TRBJ2-1|-|-|TRBV29-1
TGCAGCGTACGCAGGGAGGCGGAGCAGTTCTTC
CSVRREAEQFF
>TRBJ1-1|-|-|TRBV15
TGTGCCACCACCCCGGGACAAATGAACACTGAAGCTTTCTTT
CATTPGQMNTEAFF
>TRBJ1-2|TRBD1|-|TRBV27
TGTGCCAGCACCTTGAGAGAGGGGGCCCCCGCTAGTGGCTACACCTTC
CASTLREGAPASGYTF
>TRBJ2-2|TRBD2|few|TRBV7-2
TGTGCCAGCAGCCCCCGGGGACTAGGCTTGTACACCGGGGAGCTGTTTTTT
CASSPRGLGLYTGELFF
>TRBJ1-6|TRBD1|-|TRBV7-8
TGTGCCAGCAGCATTACAGGGGATAATTCACCCCTCCACTTT
CASSITGDNSPLHF
>TRBJ1-1|-|-|TRBV29-1
TGCAGCGTTCACCACGGGAACACTGAAGCTTTCTTT
CSVHHGNTEAFF
>TRBJ2-1|TRBD2|-|TRBV5-4
TGTGCCAGCAGCTTGACTAGCGGGAGGGCCAACAATGAGCAGTTCTTC
CASSLTSGRANNEQFF
>TRBJ2-1|-|-|TRBV5-6
TGTGCCAGCAGCCAAGGACTACCCTCCTACAATGAGCAGTTCTTC
CASSQGLPSYNEQFF
>TRBJ1-1|TRBD1|once|TRBV9
TGTGCCAGCAGCGTACTAATACGGACAGGGGGCGATGAAGCTTTCTTT
CASSVLIRTGGDEAFF
>TRBJ2-7|-|medium-sized|TRBV5-1
TGCGCCAGCAGCTTGGTCGGTTCCTACGAGCAGTACTTC
CASSLVGSYEQYF
>TRBJ2-3|-|-|TRBV28
TGTGCCAGCACCGGGAGAGGAACAGATACGCAGTATTTT
CASTGRGTDTQYF
>TRBJ2-1|TRBD1|-|TRBV27
TGTGCCAGCAGTCGGGAAACGGGACAGGGGGTGAATGAGCAGTTCTTC
CASSRETGQGVNEQFF
>TRBJ2-3|TRBD2|-|TRBV13
TGTGCCAGCAGCCAAAACCGACTAGCGGGAAGTAACACAGATACGCAGTATTTT
CASSQNRLAGSNTDTQYF
>TRBJ2-7|-|-|TRBV7-9
TGTTCCAGCAGCACAGGGTCGGGAGAGCAGTACTTC
CSSSTGSGEQYF
>TRBJ1-1|-|-|TRBV5-5
TGTGCCAGCAGCTCCGATGGGGGGACCACTGAAGCTTTCTTT
CASSSDGGTTEAFF
>TRBJ1-4|-|-|TRBV5-4
TGTGCCAGCTTCAGCCGTGGACTTAATGAAAAACTGTTTTTT
CASFSRGLNEKLFF
>TRBJ1-5|-|-|TRBV4-1
TGCGCCAGCAGCCTTTTCCTGGGACACCTAGGGCAGCCCCAGCATTTT
CASSLFLGHLGQPQHF
>TRBJ1-2|-|-|TRBV28
TGTGCCAGCAGTTTTACAACAGGGAACTATGGCTACACCTTC
CASSFTTGNYGYTF
>TRBJ1-6|-|few|TRBV19
TGTGCCAGTAGTATGACGGGGATCACCTATAATTCACCCCTCCACTTT
CASSMTGITYNSPLHF
>TRBJ1-4|-|-|TRBV7-8
TGTGCCAGCAGCTTAGGGGGCGCGAGCGAAAAACTGTTTTTT
CASSLGGASEKLFF
>TRBJ1-2|-|-|TRBV6-1
TGTGCCAGCAGTTATACAGGGTTTAGTGATGGCTACACCTTC
CASSYTGFSDGYTF
>TRBJ2-2|TRBD2|once|TRBV5-4
TGTGCCAGCGGCCTTAGCGGGATTAGGGCCGGGGAGCTGTTTTTT
CASGLSGIRAGELFF
>TRBJ2-7|-|-|TRBV5-1
TGCGCCAGCAAGGTCTCGGGGGGCGCACTAGCGACCTACGAGCAGTACTTC
CASKVSGGALATYEQYF
>TRBJ1-2|TRBD1|few|TRBV6-1
TGTGCCAGCAGTGATGTTCGGACAGGGGAATTTGGCTACACCTTC
CASSDVRTGEFGYTF
>TRBJ2-1|TRBD2|-|TRBV9
TGTGCCAGCAGCGCCGGACTAGCTCCCAGGGGTGAGCAGTTCTTC
CASSAGLAPRGEQFF
>TRBJ2-7|-|-|TRBV7-9
TGTGCCAGCAGCTTAGATGGGGCCGCCGAGCAGTACTTC
CASSLDGAAEQYF
>TRBJ2-7|TRBD2|-|TRBV2
TGTGCCAGCCTGGGACTAGAGAACTACGAGCAGTACTTC
CASLGLENYEQYF
>TRBJ2-7|TRBD2|-|TRBV5-1
TGCGCCAGCAGCTTGATAGTTGGTGGAGCGGGAGGGCCGGGAGAGCAGTACTTC
CASSLIVGGAGGPGEQYF